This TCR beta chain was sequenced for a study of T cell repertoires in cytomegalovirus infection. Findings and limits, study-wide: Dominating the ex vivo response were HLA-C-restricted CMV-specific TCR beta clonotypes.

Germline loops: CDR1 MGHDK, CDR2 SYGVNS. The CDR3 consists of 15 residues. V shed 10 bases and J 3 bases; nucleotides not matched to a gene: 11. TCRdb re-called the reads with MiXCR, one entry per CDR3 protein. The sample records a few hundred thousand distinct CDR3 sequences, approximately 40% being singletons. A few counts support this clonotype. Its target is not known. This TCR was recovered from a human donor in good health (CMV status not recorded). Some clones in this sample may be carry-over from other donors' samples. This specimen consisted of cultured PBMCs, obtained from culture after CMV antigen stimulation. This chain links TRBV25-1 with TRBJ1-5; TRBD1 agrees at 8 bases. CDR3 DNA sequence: TGTGCCACACGATACCGGGACAGGAACAATCAGCCCCAGCATTTT. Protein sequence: CATRYRDRNNQPQHF.